What follows are 18 T cell receptor beta chains derived from one specimen sequenced in a study of shared clonotypes between healthy human individuals. Here immunoSEQ multiplex PCR was the method, and the copy in TCRdb shows in-frame clones only, minus some. The sample has roughly 2.1 million clones; 85% to 95% are singletons. Naive CD8 cells comprised CD45RO-negative, CCR7-positively selected cells, excluding terminally differentiated effector memory CD45RA+ cells. Material for sequencing was naive CD8+ T cells from PBMCs. These TCRs come from a man aged 18-30 years in good health. Some clones in this sample may be carry-over from other donors' samples.

The V gene is TRBV12-5, the J gene TRBJ2-2, with D tentatively TRBD1 (5 bases). This CDR3 is 15 amino acids long. The V and J ends lost 6 bases and 0 bases respectively, with 11 bases between them. Germline assignment: CDR1 LGHNT and CDR2 FRNRAP. CDR3 protein: CASGSDSPNTGELFF. The CDR3 DNA reads TGTGCTAGTGGCTCAGACAGTCCGAACACCGGGGAGCTGTTTTTT.

CDR3: CASSLRIPGKPQHF. In DNA form, the CDR3 reads TGTGCCAGCAGTTTACGAATTCCGGGGAAGCCCCAGCATTTT. This chain links TRBV28 with TRBJ1-5, with unresolved D. The V gene's germline CDR1 is MDHEN and CDR2 SYDVKM. Trimming stripped 2 bases from V and 8 bases from J, with 13 bases between. The CDR3 length is 14 residues.

A single count supports this clone. This CDR3 is also generated by other DNA sequences in the sample. The V and J genes are TRBV9 and TRBJ2-7; 14 bases line up with TRBD2. The CDR3 consists of 16 residues. The germline V gene encodes CDR1 SGDLS and CDR2 YYNGEE. V lost 0 bases, J lost 3 bases, and 2 bases stayed unmatched. DNA of the CDR3: TGTGCCAGCAGCGTAGGACTAGCGGGAGGGGGCTACGAGCAGTACTTC. Residues: CASSVGLAGGGYEQYF.

This clone is a singleton in its sample. CDR3 nucleotides: TGCGCCAGCAGCCCCACCGGGACAGAAAATCAGCCCCAGCATTTT. It translates to CASSPTGTENQPQHF. The chain employs TRBV5-1 and TRBJ1-5, with 7 nucleotides matching TRBD1. With V trimmed by 4 bases and J by 4 bases, 8 bases remained unmatched. The CDR3 runs to 15 residues. Per the germline V gene, CDR1 is SGHRS and CDR2 is YFSETQ. The whole variable domain, filled in from reference TRBV5-1 and TRBJ1-5, reads KAGVTQTPRYLIKTRGQQVTLSCSPISGHRSVSWYQQTPGQGLQFLFEYFSETQRNKGNFPGRFSGRQFSNSRSEMNVSTLELGDSALYLCASSPTGTENQPQHFGDGTRLSIL.

The chain combines TRBV11-2 with TRBJ2-2; tentatively, D is TRBD2 (5 bases). V was clipped by 5 bases and J by 1 base, with 14 bases between them. The CDR3 runs 16 residues. Germline-derived CDR1 and CDR2 are SGHAT and FQNNGV. This CDR3 reads CASSPSTRVNTGELFF. CDR3 in DNA: TGTGCCAGCAGCCCGAGCACGCGGGTGAACACCGGGGAGCTGTTTTTT.

V gene TRBV2 combines with J gene TRBJ2-5; D call uncertain. The length of the CDR3 is 15 residues. The germline V gene has CDR1 SNHLY and CDR2 FYNNEI. V was shortened by 2 bases and J by 2 bases, with 12 bases between the two germline ends. DNA of the CDR3: TGTGCCAGCAGTGAACCTCCGGTGGGGCAAGAGACCCAGTACTTC. Translated: CASSEPPVGQETQYF.

The gene calls are TRBV27 and TRBJ2-1; tentatively, D is TRBD2 (5 bases). V shed 5 bases and J shed 0 bases, with 14 bases lying between them. Looked up from germline, CDR1 is MNHEY and CDR2 is SMNVEV (reference sequence). The CDR3 is made up of 16 amino acids. This chain's CDR3 is CASSLTPAGSYNEQFF. In DNA, the CDR3 is TGTGCCAGCAGTCTCACCCCCGCGGGCTCCTACAATGAGCAGTTCTTC.

This chain connects TRBV15 to TRBJ2-7, with a tentative D call TRBD1 (6 bases). This CDR3 has 14 residues. V shed 3 bases and J shed 4 bases, with 13 bases lying between them. Per the germline V gene, CDR1 is LNHNV and CDR2 is YYDKDF (reference sequence). As DNA, the CDR3 is TGTGCCACCAGCAGTGAACAGGGCGGGTACGAGCAGTACTTC. It codes for CATSSEQGGYEQYF.

The V call is TRBV10-3, the J call TRBJ2-7; 8 nucleotides align to TRBD1. Germline V gene sequence: CDR1 ENHRY, CDR2 SYGVKD. The CDR3 length is 12 residues. This CDR3 reads CATRQGTDEQYF. CDR3 coding DNA: TGTGCGACCCGACAGGGGACGGATGAGCAGTACTTC.

This chain uses TRBV28 with TRBJ1-1; D may be TRBD1 (5 bases). CDR1 MDHEN and CDR2 SYDVKM come from the germline V gene. This CDR3 is 13 amino acids long. Trimming stripped 3 bases from V and 11 bases from J, with 16 bases between. As DNA, the CDR3 is TGTGCCAGCAGTTTGGGGGACGGCTCTCTTGCTTTCTTT. This encodes CASSLGDGSLAFF. Using reference TRBV28 and TRBJ1-1 for the parts outside the CDR3, the full variable domain is DVKVTQSSRYLVKRTGEKVFLECVQDMDHENMFWYRQDPGLGLRLIYFSYDVKMKEKGDIPEGYSVSREKKERFSLILESASTNQTSMYLCASSLGDGSLAFFGQGTRLTVV.

V is TRBV4-1 and J is TRBJ2-1, with 13 bases identical to TRBD2. The CDR3 runs 17 residues. Per germline, CDR1 MGHRA and CDR2 YSYEKL. The V and J ends lost 1 base and 7 bases, in that order; junction bases with no gene match: 7. CDR3 in DNA: TGCGCCAGCAGCCAAGTGTCACTAGCGGGAGGGTGGAATGAGCAGTTCTTC. It yields the protein CASSQVSLAGGWNEQFF.

V and J are TRBV4-3 and TRBJ2-7, with 14 bases aligning to TRBD2. V gave up 2 bases and J gave up 11 bases; unmatched junction bases: 8. The CDR3 totals 15 residues. The V gene's germline CDR1 is LGHNA and CDR2 YSLEER. The CDR3 spells CASSQRLAGGPAEYF. The CDR3 region has the DNA TGCGCCAGCAGCCAACGACTAGCGGGAGGGCCGGCGGAGTACTTC.

The CDR3 DNA sequence: TGTGCCAGCAGCAACCATCCCCGGCTAGCGGAAACAGATACGCAGTATTTT. This gives the protein CASSNHPRLAETDTQYF. This sequence joins TRBV11-2 and TRBJ2-3, with 7 bases aligning to TRBD2. The V segment lost 5 bases and the J segment 3 bases; nucleotides outside the gene matches: 14. Germline V gene data show CDR1 as SGHAT and CDR2 as FQNNGV. The CDR3 consists of 17 residues.

The chain couples TRBV4-2 to TRBJ1-3; tentatively, D is TRBD1 (5 bases). CDR1 and CDR2 from the germline V gene are LGHNA and YNFKEQ. CDR3 length: 16 residues. V lost 0 bases and J 0 bases, leaving 9 bases between the germline ends. This CDR3 reads CASSQEGETSGNTIYF. DNA of the CDR3: TGTGCCAGCAGCCAAGAGGGGGAAACCTCTGGAAACACCATATATTTT.

The rearrangement joins TRBV28 to TRBJ1-2, with D possibly matching TRBD1 (5 bases). The germline V gene encodes CDR1 MDHEN and CDR2 SYDVKM. This CDR3 contains 18 residues. V lost 1 base to trimming and J lost 3 bases, with 21 bases between them. The CDR3 is CASSLLSGRTIPYYGYTF. CDR3 DNA: TGTGCCAGCAGTTTATTGTCGGGGCGCACTATACCTTACTATGGCTACACCTTC.

The chain has TRBV5-4 and TRBJ2-6; D uncertain. The CDR3 extends over 16 amino acids. Per germline, CDR1 SGHNT and CDR2 YYREEE (reference sequence). V lost 1 base and J lost 1, with 9 bases in between. The CDR3 nucleotides read TGTGCCAGCAGCTTGTTCCCGGGTTCTGGGGCCAACGTCCTGACTTTC. Amino acid sequence: CASSLFPGSGANVLTF.

The chain is built from TRBV30 and TRBJ2-7; D gene uncertain. CDR1 and CDR2 from the germline V gene are GTSNPN and SVGIG (reference sequence). This CDR3 comprises 15 residues. The ends were cut back, 0 bases at V and 0 bases at J, with 12 bases in the middle. CDR3 nucleotide sequence: TGTGCCTGGAGTGTACCGGCTACAGACTCCTACGAGCAGTACTTC. Translation: CAWSVPATDSYEQYF.

The V and J genes are TRBV29-1 and TRBJ2-7; 7 bases map to TRBD1. V shed 5 bases, J shed 3 bases, and the junction held 7 bases outside the gene matches. This CDR3 is 13 amino acids long. Germline V gene data show CDR1 as SQVTM and CDR2 as ANQGSEA. The chain's CDR3 is CSVWTGTGYEQYF. CDR3 coding DNA: TGCAGCGTTTGGACAGGAACGGGCTACGAGCAGTACTTC.